The T cell receptor beta chain described here comes from a study of control samples from healthy donors and cancer patients. Produced via immunoSEQ multiplex PCR; TCRdb's table is partial and in-frame only. The sample has 85,000 to 100,000 clones; more than 80% are singletons. This receptor was taken from a man aged 18-30 years in good health. The sample was blood.

The CDR3 coding sequence is TGTGCCAGCAGTGTAACAGGGGGGAAGAACACTGAAGCTTTCTTT. Translated, it gives CASSVTGGKNTEAFF. The V gene is TRBV19, the J gene TRBJ1-1; 8 nucleotides match TRBD1. The V and J ends lost 9 bases and 1 base, in that order; junction bases with no gene match: 10. Germline values: CDR1 LNHDA, CDR2 SQIVND (reference sequence). The CDR3 sequence is 15 residues long. The whole variable domain, remainder taken from reference TRBV19 and TRBJ1-1, is DGGITQSPKYLFRKEGQNVTLSCEQNLNHDAMYWYRQDPGQGLRLIYYSQIVNDFQKGDIAEGYSVSREKKESFPLTVTSAQKNPTAFYLCASSVTGGKNTEAFFGQGTRLTVV.